These 11 T cell receptor beta chains came from one sample sequenced in a study of breast tumors, draining lymph nodes, adjacent tissues. TCRdb reanalysed the multiplex PCR reads using MiXCR and keeps one entry per CDR3 protein. The sample holds 180,000 or so distinct CDR3 sequences, more than 25% seen once. Samples came from axillary lymph nodes draining the breast cancer. Input material: axillary lymph node tissue. All receptors derive from a female donor with breast cancer. Some clones in this sample may be carry-over from other donors' samples.

The sample holds many counts of this clonotype. The chain links TRBV7-2 to TRBJ2-1; TRBD2 is a possible D gene (6 bases). The germline V gene has CDR1 SGHTA and CDR2 FQGNSA. This CDR3 is 14 amino acids long. V lost 1 base to trimming and J lost 7 bases, with 11 bases between them. CDR3 in amino acids: CASSLGLVWNEQFF. In DNA, the CDR3 is TGTGCCAGCAGCTTAGGACTAGTTTGGAATGAGCAGTTCTTC.

This clonotype was counted ten times or more. The gene calls are TRBV27 and TRBJ2-7; the D call may be TRBD1 or TRBD2 (5 bases each). Germline CDR1 and CDR2: MNHEY and SMNVEV (reference sequence). V gave up 4 bases and J gave up 2 bases, with 18 bases separating them. The CDR3 runs 16 residues. CDR3: CASSSSFSGPTYEQYF. As DNA, the CDR3 is TGTGCCAGCAGTTCTTCTTTTTCGGGGCCAACCTACGAGCAGTACTTC.

This clonotype was counted at least ten times. The chain is built from TRBV6-2 or TRBV6-3 and TRBJ2-2, with 14 nucleotides matching TRBD2. CDR1 and CDR2 (germline): MNHEY, SVGEGT. The CDR3 loop spans 17 amino acids. The ends lost 2 bases at V and 5 bases at J; junction bases unmatched: 4. DNA for the CDR3: TGTGCCAGCAGTTACGCCCGGACTAGCGGGAGGACCGGGGAGCTGTTTTTT. This codes for CASSYARTSGRTGELFF.

This clonotype has at least ten counts. J is TRBJ1-5 and V is TRBV5-5, with 7 nucleotides matching TRBD1. Trimming removed 4 bases from V and 0 bases from J; junction bases left unmatched: 4. There are 15 residues in the CDR3. Germline CDR1 reads SGHKS; CDR2 reads YYEKEE (reference sequence). CDR3 loop: CASSPTGYSNQPQHF. For the CDR3, the DNA is TGTGCCAGCAGCCCGACAGGGTATAGCAATCAGCCCCAGCATTTT.

The gene calls are TRBV28 and TRBJ2-3; the D is unclear. The CDR3 is made up of 15 amino acids. Trimming stripped 5 bases from V and 2 bases from J, with 14 bases between. Germline V gene data show CDR1 as MDHEN and CDR2 as SYDVKM. Here the CDR3 reads CASSPTAAYTDTQYF. CDR3 bases: TGTGCCAGCAGTCCCACGGCCGCCTACACAGATACGCAGTATTTT.

This clonotype was found many times. The V and J genes are TRBV6-6 and TRBJ2-5; D is unresolved. Germline CDR1 MNHNY, CDR2 SVGAGI (reference sequence). The CDR3 totals 16 residues. Between the trimmed V and J ends, which lost 5 bases and 2 bases, there was a span of 18 bases. CDR3 residues: CASSAKGSGAQETQYF. CDR3 DNA sequence: TGTGCCAGCAGTGCTAAGGGCTCCGGCGCGCAAGAGACCCAGTACTTC.

This clonotype was counted many times. The chain carries TRBV6-1 and TRBJ1-5, with D perhaps TRBD1 (6 bases). Deletions cut 9 bases from V and 1 base from J, with 13 bases between. CDR1 MNHNS and CDR2 SASEGT come from the germline V gene. The CDR3 consists of 14 residues. The DNA of the CDR3 is TGTGCCAGTCAGTTAACAGGGAGCAATCAGCCCCAGCATTTT. Translation gives CASQLTGSNQPQHF.

On this clonotype: At one of its ends the junction is not consistent with the germline gene, which may arise from a read error. The chain recombines TRBV7-2 with TRBJ2-3, with 10 bases fitting TRBD2. The germline CDR1 and CDR2 sequences are SGHTA and FQGNSA. The CDR3 extends over 17 amino acids. The CDR3 DNA reads as TGTGCCGGCAGCTTACTAGCGGGAAGTTTCGGCACAGATCCGCAGTATTTT. The encoded protein is CAGSLLAGSFGTDPQYF.

There are many counts of this clonotype. V gene TRBV10-3 combines with J gene TRBJ1-2; D is unclear. V was pared by 2 bases and J by 4 bases, with 8 bases between. Per germline, CDR1 ENHRY and CDR2 SYGVKD. This CDR3 contains 13 residues. CDR3 protein: CAISESVAYGYTF. The CDR3 DNA reads TGTGCCATCAGTGAGAGCGTTGCCTATGGCTACACCTTC.

In its sample, this clonotype was seen many times. V is TRBV11-2 and J is TRBJ2-1; 10 bases match TRBD2. Germline lookup yields CDR1 SGHAT and CDR2 FQNNGV. The J segment lost 8 bases and the V segment lost 3 bases, leaving 4 bases of the junction unmatched. The CDR3 is 14 amino acids. Here the CDR3 reads CASSFTSGVHEQFF. The CDR3 nucleotides are TGTGCCAGCAGCTTTACTAGCGGGGTCCATGAGCAGTTCTTC.

As for this clonotype: Germline and junction disagree at one end, which may indicate a read error. V usage is TRBV3-1 and J usage is TRBJ2-1, with D perhaps TRBD2 (7 bases). Germline V gene lookup returns CDR1 LGHDT and CDR2 YNNKEL (reference sequence). The CDR3 is made up of 17 amino acids. The chain's CDR3 is CASRGAGKGEGYSEQFF. CDR3 nucleotide sequence: TGTGCCAGCAGGGGAGCGGGGAAGGGGGAGGGATACAGTGAGCAGTTCTTC.